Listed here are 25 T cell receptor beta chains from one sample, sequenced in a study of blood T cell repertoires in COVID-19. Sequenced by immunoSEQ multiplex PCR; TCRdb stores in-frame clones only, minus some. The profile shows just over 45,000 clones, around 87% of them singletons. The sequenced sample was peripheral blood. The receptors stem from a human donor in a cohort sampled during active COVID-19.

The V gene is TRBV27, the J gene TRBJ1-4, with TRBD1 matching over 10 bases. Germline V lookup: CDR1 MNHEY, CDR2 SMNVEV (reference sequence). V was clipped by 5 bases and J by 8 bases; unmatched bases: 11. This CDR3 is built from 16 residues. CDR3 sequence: CASSGDRGLVDEKLFF. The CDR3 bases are TGTGCCAGCAGTGGGGACAGGGGACTTGTGGACGAAAAACTGTTTTTT.

The CDR3 DNA follows: TGTGCCAGCAGCCCTACAGGGGGATCCTACGAGCAGTACTTC. It translates to CASSPTGGSYEQYF. This chain joins TRBV11-2 and TRBJ2-7; 8 bases map to TRBD1. This CDR3 contains 14 residues. Germline V lookup: CDR1 SGHAT, CDR2 FQNNGV. V gave up 5 bases and J gave up 1 base; unmatched junction bases: 4. Full variable domain (rest looked up from reference TRBV11-2 and TRBJ2-7): EAGVAQSPRYKIIEKRQSVAFWCNPISGHATLYWYQQILGQGPKLLIQFQNNGVVDDSQLPKDRFSAERLKGVDSTLKIQPAKLEDSAVYLCASSPTGGSYEQYFGPGTRLTVT.

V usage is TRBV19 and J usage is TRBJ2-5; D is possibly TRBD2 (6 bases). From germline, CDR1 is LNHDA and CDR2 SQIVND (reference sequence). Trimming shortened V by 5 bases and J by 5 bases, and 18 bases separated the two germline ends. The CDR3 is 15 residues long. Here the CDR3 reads CASSPRGGYSETQYF. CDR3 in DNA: TGTGCCAGTAGTCCCCGGGGAGGTTATTCGGAGACCCAGTACTTC.

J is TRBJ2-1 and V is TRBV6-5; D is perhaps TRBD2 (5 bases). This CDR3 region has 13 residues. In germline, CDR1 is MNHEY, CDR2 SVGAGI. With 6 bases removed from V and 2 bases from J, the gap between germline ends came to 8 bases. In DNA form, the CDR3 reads TGTGCCAGCAGAGCTAGCCCCTACAATGAGCAGTTCTTC. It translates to CASRASPYNEQFF.

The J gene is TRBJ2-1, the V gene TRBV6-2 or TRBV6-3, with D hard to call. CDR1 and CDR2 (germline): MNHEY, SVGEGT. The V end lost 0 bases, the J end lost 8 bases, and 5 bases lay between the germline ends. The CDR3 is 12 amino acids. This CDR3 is CASSYSFDEQFF. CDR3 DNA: TGTGCCAGCAGTTACTCGTTCGATGAGCAGTTCTTC.

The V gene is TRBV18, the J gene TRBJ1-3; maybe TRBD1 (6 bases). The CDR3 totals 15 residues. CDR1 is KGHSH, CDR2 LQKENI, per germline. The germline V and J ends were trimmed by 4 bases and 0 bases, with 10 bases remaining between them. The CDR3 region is CASSHRVDSGNTIYF. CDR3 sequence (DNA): TGTGCCAGCTCACACAGGGTCGACTCTGGAAACACCATATATTTT.

CDR3 bases: TGTGCCAGCAGTGACCCATCAGGGGGCCACTCCTACGAGCAGTACTTC. Encoded protein: CASSDPSGGHSYEQYF. V and J are TRBV28 and TRBJ2-7, with 8 bases matching TRBD1. There are 16 residues in the CDR3. CDR1 and CDR2 from the germline V gene are MDHEN and SYDVKM. Trimming cost V 5 bases and J 0 bases; bases outside gene matches: 9.

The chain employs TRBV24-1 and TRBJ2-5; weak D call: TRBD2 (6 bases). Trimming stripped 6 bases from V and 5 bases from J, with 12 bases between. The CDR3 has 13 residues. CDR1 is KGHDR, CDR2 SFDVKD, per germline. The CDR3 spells CATSLTGVETQYF. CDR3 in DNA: TGTGCCACCAGTCTTACGGGAGTGGAGACCCAGTACTTC.

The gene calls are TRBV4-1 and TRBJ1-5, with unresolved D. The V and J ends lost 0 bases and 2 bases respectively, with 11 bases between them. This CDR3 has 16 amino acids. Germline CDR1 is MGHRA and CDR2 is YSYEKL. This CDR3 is CASSQDGGLGNQPQHF. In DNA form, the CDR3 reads TGCGCCAGCAGCCAAGACGGAGGGCTGGGCAATCAGCCCCAGCATTTT.

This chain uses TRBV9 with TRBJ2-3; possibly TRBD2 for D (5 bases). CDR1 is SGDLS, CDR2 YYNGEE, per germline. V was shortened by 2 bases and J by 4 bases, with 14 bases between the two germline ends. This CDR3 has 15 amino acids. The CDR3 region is CASSVLPNGADTQYF. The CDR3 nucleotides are TGTGCCAGCAGCGTTCTTCCGAACGGGGCAGATACGCAGTATTTT.

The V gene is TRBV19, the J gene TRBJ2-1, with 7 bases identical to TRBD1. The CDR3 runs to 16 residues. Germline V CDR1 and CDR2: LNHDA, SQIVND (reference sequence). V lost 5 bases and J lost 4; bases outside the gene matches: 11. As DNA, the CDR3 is TGTGCCAGTAGTGCACGGACAGGCACGGGGTACAATGAGCAGTTCTTC. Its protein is CASSARTGTGYNEQFF.

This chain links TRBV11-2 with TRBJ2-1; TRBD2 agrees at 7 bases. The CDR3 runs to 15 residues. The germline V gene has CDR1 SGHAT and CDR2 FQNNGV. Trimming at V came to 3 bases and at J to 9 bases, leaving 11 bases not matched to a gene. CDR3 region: CASSFISGGGGEQFF. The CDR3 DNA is TGTGCCAGCAGCTTCATTAGCGGAGGCGGGGGTGAGCAGTTCTTC.

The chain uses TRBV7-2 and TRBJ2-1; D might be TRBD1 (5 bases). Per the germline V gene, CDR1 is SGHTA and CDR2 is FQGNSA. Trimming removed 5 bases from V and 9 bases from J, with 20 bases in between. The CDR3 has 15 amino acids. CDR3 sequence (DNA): TGTGCCAGCAGCCCCATTCGGTCCCGAAGGGGTGAGCAGTTCTTC. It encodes CASSPIRSRRGEQFF.

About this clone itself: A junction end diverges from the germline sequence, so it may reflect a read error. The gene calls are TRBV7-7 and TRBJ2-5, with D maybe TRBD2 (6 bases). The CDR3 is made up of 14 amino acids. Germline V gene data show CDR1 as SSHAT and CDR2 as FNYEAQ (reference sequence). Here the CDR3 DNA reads TGTGCTAGCAGCTTACCGGGGGTAGGGGAGACCCAGTACTTC. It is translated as CASSLPGVGETQYF.

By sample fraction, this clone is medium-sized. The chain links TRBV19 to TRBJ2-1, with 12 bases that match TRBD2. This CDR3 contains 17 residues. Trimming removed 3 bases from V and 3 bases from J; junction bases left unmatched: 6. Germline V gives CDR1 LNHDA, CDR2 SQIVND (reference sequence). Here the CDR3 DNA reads TGTGCCAGTAGTATGCCGGCTAGCGGGGGGGACTACAATGAGCAGTTCTTC. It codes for CASSMPASGGDYNEQFF.

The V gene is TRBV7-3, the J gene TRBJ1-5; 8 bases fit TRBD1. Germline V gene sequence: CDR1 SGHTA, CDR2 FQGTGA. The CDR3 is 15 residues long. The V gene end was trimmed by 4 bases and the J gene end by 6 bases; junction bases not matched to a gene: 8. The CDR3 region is CASSSKRTGIQPQHF. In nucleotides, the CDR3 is TGTGCCAGCAGCTCCAAAAGGACAGGGATTCAGCCCCAGCATTTT.

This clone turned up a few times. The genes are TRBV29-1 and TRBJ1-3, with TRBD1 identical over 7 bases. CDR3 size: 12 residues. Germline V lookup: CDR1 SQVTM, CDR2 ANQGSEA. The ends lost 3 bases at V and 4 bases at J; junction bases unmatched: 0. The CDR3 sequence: CSVETGGNTIYF. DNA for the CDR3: TGCAGCGTTGAGACAGGGGGAAACACCATATATTTT.

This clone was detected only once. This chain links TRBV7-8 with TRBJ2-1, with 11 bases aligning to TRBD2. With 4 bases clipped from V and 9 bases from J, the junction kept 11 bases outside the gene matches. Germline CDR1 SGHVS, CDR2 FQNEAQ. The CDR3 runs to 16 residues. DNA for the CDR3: TGTGCCAGCAGCTACTTACTAGCGGGAGTGGTAGGTGAGCAGTTCTTC. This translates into CASSYLLAGVVGEQFF.

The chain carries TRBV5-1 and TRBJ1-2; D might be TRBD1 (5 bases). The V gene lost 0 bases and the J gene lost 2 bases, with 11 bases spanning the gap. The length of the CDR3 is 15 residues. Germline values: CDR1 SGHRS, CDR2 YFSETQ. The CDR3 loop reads CASSLAGAGNYGYTF. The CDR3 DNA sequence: TGCGCCAGCAGCTTGGCCGGCGCAGGGAACTATGGCTACACCTTC.

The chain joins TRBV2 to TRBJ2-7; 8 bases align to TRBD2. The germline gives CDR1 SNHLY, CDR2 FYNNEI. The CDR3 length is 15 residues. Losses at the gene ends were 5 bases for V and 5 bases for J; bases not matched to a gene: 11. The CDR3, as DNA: TGTGCCAGCAGTCGAACGGGAGGGAGACTGAACGAGCAGTACTTC. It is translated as CASSRTGGRLNEQYF.

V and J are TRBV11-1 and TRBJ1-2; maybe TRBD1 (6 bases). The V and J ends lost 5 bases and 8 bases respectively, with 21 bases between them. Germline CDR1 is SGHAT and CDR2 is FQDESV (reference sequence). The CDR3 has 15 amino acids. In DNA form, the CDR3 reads TGTGCCAGCAGCCCGCCGGGACAACCAGTGGAAGGCTACACCTTC. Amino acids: CASSPPGQPVEGYTF.

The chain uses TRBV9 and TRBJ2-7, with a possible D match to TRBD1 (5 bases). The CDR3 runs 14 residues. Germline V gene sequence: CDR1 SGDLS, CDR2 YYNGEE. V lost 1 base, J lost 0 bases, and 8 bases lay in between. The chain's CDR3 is CASSVQGTSYEQYF. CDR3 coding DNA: TGTGCCAGCAGCGTACAGGGCACCTCCTACGAGCAGTACTTC.

The CDR3 coding sequence is TGTGCCAGCAGCTTCGGACAGGGAACCTACGAGCAGTACTTC. It yields the protein CASSFGQGTYEQYF. This rearrangement joins TRBV11-2 to TRBJ2-7; TRBD1 matches 8 bases. Germline V gene sequence: CDR1 SGHAT, CDR2 FQNNGV. The CDR3 is 14 amino acids. V lost 3 bases to trimming and J lost 2 bases; unmatched junction nucleotides: 3. The full variable domain, rest sourced from reference TRBV11-2 and TRBJ2-7, is EAGVAQSPRYKIIEKRQSVAFWCNPISGHATLYWYQQILGQGPKLLIQFQNNGVVDDSQLPKDRFSAERLKGVDSTLKIQPAKLEDSAVYLCASSFGQGTYEQYFGPGTRLTVT.

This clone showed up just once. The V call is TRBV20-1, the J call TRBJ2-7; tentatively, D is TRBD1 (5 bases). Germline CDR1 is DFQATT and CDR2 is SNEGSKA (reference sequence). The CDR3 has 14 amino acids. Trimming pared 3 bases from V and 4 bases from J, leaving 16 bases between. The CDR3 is CSASSVETGYEQYF. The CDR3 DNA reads TGCAGTGCTAGTTCTGTGGAAACAGGTTACGAGCAGTACTTC.

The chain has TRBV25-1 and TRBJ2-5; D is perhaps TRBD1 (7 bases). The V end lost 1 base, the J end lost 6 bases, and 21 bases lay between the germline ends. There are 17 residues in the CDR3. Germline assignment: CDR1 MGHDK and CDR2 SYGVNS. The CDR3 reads CASSESGGVGGGKTQYF. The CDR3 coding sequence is TGTGCCAGCAGTGAATCCGGTGGGGTAGGGGGCGGGAAGACCCAGTACTTC.